This T cell receptor beta chain was captured by sequencing in a study of blood T cell repertoires in COVID-19. This clone was counted a single time. Cohorts were based on clinical histories the participants reported. Measured with immunoSEQ multiplex PCR; TCRdb has only the in-frame clones, and not every one. This table holds about 400,000 clones, approximately 90% found once. Looked up from germline, CDR1 is SGHTA and CDR2 is FQGNSA. V lost 5 bases, J lost 3 bases, and 8 bases stayed unmatched. The CDR3 has 16 residues. Sequenced material: PBMCs or T cells enriched from blood (not recorded which). The sequence was collected from a woman aged 18-30 years with acute COVID-19. This chain connects TRBV7-2 to TRBJ2-7; 12 bases align to TRBD2. The CDR3 is CASSPRTSGVGYEQYF. CDR3 DNA: TGTGCCAGCAGCCCGCGGACTAGCGGGGTCGGCTACGAGCAGTACTTC. The full variable domain, its missing parts supplied by reference TRBV7-2 and TRBJ2-7, is GAGVSQSPSNKVTEKGKDVELRCDPISGHTALYWYRQSLGQGLEFLIYFQGNSAPDKSGLPSDRFSAERTGGSVSTLTIQRTQQEDSAVYLCASSPRTSGVGYEQYFGPGTRLTVT.